Following are 5 T cell receptor beta chains from one sample sequenced in a study of regulatory T cells in long-lasting Graves disease. Libraries of TCR beta came from iRepertoire HTBI primers plus Arm-PCR of CDR3 regions. TCRdb called the multiplex PCR reads again in MiXCR, with one record for every CDR3 protein. The sample lists under 350,000 distinct CDR3 sequences; roughly 21% were seen once. Time point here: persistent/refractory GD, antithyroid drugs over 5 years with positive TRAb. RNA isolated from PBMCs was used to make the TCR library. Sequencing used peripheral blood mononuclear cells (PBMCs), obtained when the disease was refractory, from a patient treated with antithyroid drugs. Source of these receptors: a female donor with Graves disease.

This clonotype was seen many times. This rearrangement joins TRBV5-5 to TRBJ1-2, with unresolved D. The ends were cut back, 0 bases at V and 5 bases at J, with 14 bases in the middle. The germline V gene has CDR1 SGHKS and CDR2 YYEKEE (reference sequence). The CDR3 contains 15 residues. The CDR3 DNA reads TGTGCCAGCAGCTTGGCGGAGAGGATTGTGTATGGCTACACCTTC. Its translation is CASSLAERIVYGYTF.

The rearrangement links TRBV4-1 to TRBJ2-6; the D is unclear. With 1 base removed from V and 4 bases from J, the gap between germline ends came to 11 bases. The germline gives CDR1 MGHRA, CDR2 YSYEKL. The CDR3 is made up of 16 amino acids. CDR3 sequence (DNA): TGCGCCAGCAGCCAAGTGGGCCTGGACGGGGCCAACGTCCTGACTTTC. Protein: CASSQVGLDGANVLTF.

This clonotype was counted a few times. V and J are TRBV28 and TRBJ2-7; 7 bases align to TRBD2. This CDR3 contains 13 residues. The germline V gene encodes CDR1 MDHEN and CDR2 SYDVKM. J gave up 3 bases and V 8 bases, and 7 bases lay outside the gene matches. CDR3 nucleotides: TGTGCCAGCGTACCTAGCGGTTTCTACGAGCAGTACTTC. This encodes CASVPSGFYEQYF.

A few counts support this clonotype. The V gene is TRBV20-1, the J gene TRBJ2-2; D is possibly TRBD1 or TRBD2 (6 bases each). Germline V lookup: CDR1 DFQATT, CDR2 SNEGSKA (reference sequence). V gave up 6 bases and J gave up 1 base, with 12 bases separating them. There are 14 residues in the CDR3. As DNA, the CDR3 is TGCAGTGCCGCGGGACACAAGAACACCGGGGAGCTGTTTTTT. Its protein product is CSAAGHKNTGELFF.

This clonotype was seen ten or more times. This sequence joins TRBV28 and TRBJ1-6; D is perhaps TRBD1 (5 bases). This CDR3 contains 12 residues. Germline assignment: CDR1 MDHEN and CDR2 SYDVKM. Trimming stripped 8 bases from V and 7 bases from J, with 9 bases between. Written as DNA, the CDR3 is TGTGCCAGCGGGGGATCCAATTCACCCCTCCACTTT. Protein: CASGGSNSPLHF.